A selection of T cell receptor beta chains follows, all from one sample in a study of OX40 agonist ivuxolimab in advanced cancers. The assay was immunoSEQ multiplex PCR, and TCRdb's table has in-frame clones only and misses some. Among about 72,000 clones listed, roughly 86% were seen once. Sequencing used CD4+ or CD8+ T cells sorted from blood, obtained in a trial of the OX40 agonist ivuxolimab. The origin of the receptors is an adult with an advanced solid tumor such as melanoma, head and neck, liver or kidney cancer. Each CDR3 is given without its conserved first and last residue. A D gene is named only where the DNA matches it firmly.

TRBV7-2	.	ASSTSGGSEQY
TRBV29-1	.	SVGTSGGGTDTQY
TRBV10-3	.	AISERGSRGTEAF
TRBV4-1	.	ASSQDQGGSSYEQY
TRBV9	.	ASSPRPTPYEQY
TRBV5-1	.	ASSPGGGLETQY
TRBV6-5	.	ASSYQGVVGINEQY
TRBV6-6	.	ASSLLAGTGNTIY
TRBV5-1	TRBD2	ASSGVAGLNEQF
TRBV28	TRBD1	ASSPGDRVPTSS
TRBV5-1	TRBD1	ASTYPPDRGFSGANVLT
TRBV15	.	ATSRDRGGVLPYEQY
TRBV2	.	ASSNNAVGGETQY
TRBV9	.	ASSARGDEANTEAF
TRBV10-2	.	ASSERGKEKLF